This section outlines one T cell receptor (beta chain) sequence together with its context. Its specificity is unknown. immunoSEQ v3.0 was run at survey level. Produced via immunoSEQ multiplex PCR; TCRdb's table is partial and in-frame only. This sample has some 24,000 clones, with over 80% found just once. These data come from a study of long-term antiretroviral therapy in people with HIV. Broader study findings: Repertoires in HIV (unlike those of controls) had narrower CDR3 length ranges.

Germline V CDR1 and CDR2: LNHNV, YYDKDF (reference sequence). This CDR3 has 11 amino acids. V was pared by 5 bases and J by 11 bases, with 12 bases between. The specimen was unsorted PBMCs, collected 1.8 years before starting antiretroviral therapy. The gene calls are TRBV15 and TRBJ1-2; no clear D. This clonotype was sampled from a man aged 50 to 60 with HIV. CDR3 region: CATSGTQMYTF. The CDR3 bases are TGTGCCACCAGCGGTACACAGATGTACACCTTC.